This note documents a single T cell receptor beta chain sequence. Its antigen is unknown. Treatment described: around 19 received Ad26.COV2.S at low or high dose, single or two shots; a few received placebo; per-sample allocation not given. Sampling was done on day 63 after the first vaccine or placebo injection. The sample belongs to a study of Ad26.COV2.S vaccination and SARS-CoV-2 variants. The wider study: As a participant in COV1001, the donor was in the Ad26.COV2.S trial arm. Ad26.COV2.S shots went into the muscle once or twice, 56 days apart. Whole-study results and caveats: Vaccine recipients had higher spike-specific TCR breadth than placebo recipients. It is possible that the TCR breadth and depth analyses underestimated the total T cell responses.

Trimming pared 3 bases from V and 1 base from J, leaving 7 bases between. The CDR3 totals 14 residues. Germline V lookup: CDR1 MNHEY, CDR2 SMNVEV (reference sequence). Profiling relied on immunoSEQ multiplex PCR, and the TCRdb table lists in-frame clones only, not all of them. The table records hundreds of thousands of clones, approximately 88% of them present only once. V and J are TRBV27 and TRBJ2-1; D is ambiguous. This clonotype originated in a person aged 18 to 65 who received the Ad26.COV2.S COVID-19 vaccine or a placebo. Sample: peripheral blood, taken in a trial of Ad26.COV2.S vaccine versus placebo. CDR3 sequence reads: CASSFWKSYNEQFF. The CDR3 DNA reads as TGTGCCAGCAGTTTTTGGAAGTCCTACAATGAGCAGTTCTTC.